This entry lists 19 T cell receptor beta chains sequenced from one sample in a study of CD8 T cells in ankylosing spondylitis. The study, taken as a whole, reports: Blood from ankylosing spondylitis patients appeared to carry a characteristic roughly 8-variant TCR beta motif.

TCRdb independently ran MiXCR on the 5' RACE reads; one entry per CDR3 protein. Among hundreds of thousands of distinct CDR3 sequences, approximately 16% were seen once, and the ten largest hold approximately 40%. The antigens these receptors bind are not known. The material sequenced was blood, either unsorted or a sorted T cell fraction (not recorded which). These receptors were taken from a male donor with ankylosing spondylitis.

The chain links TRBV27 to TRBJ2-7, with 7 bases fitting TRBD2. Germline loops: CDR1 MNHEY, CDR2 SMNVEV (reference sequence). This CDR3 has 13 amino acids. Trimming took 10 bases from V and 3 from J; bases not matched to a gene: 9. Here the CDR3 DNA reads TGTGCCACCGCTCCGGGGGGATACTACGAGCAGTACTTC. Residues: CATAPGGYYEQYF.

The V and J genes are TRBV2 and TRBJ2-4, with 7 bases matching TRBD1. The CDR3 loop spans 17 amino acids. With V trimmed by 5 bases and J by 1 base, 11 bases remained unmatched. Germline CDR1 SNHLY, CDR2 FYNNEI. In nucleotides, the CDR3 is TGTGCCAGCAGTATAAGGATTGACAGGGAGGCCAAAAACATTCAGTACTTC. As protein: CASSIRIDREAKNIQYF.

The chain has TRBV11-2 and TRBJ2-3; D not certain. The CDR3 runs 12 residues. CDR1 and CDR2 from the germline V gene are SGHAT and FQNNGV. V was trimmed by 0 bases and J by 2 bases, leaving 0 bases between them. CDR3 region: CASSLDTDTQYF. CDR3 in DNA: TGTGCCAGCAGCTTAGACACAGATACGCAGTATTTT.

This chain connects TRBV6-1 to TRBJ2-7, with 10 bases that match TRBD2. The length of the CDR3 is 16 residues. The V and J ends lost 1 base and 2 bases, in that order; junction bases with no gene match: 5. Germline-derived CDR1 and CDR2 are MNHNS and SASEGT. CDR3 loop: CASSEGVAGGTYEQYF. As DNA, the CDR3 is TGTGCCAGCAGTGAAGGAGTAGCGGGGGGAACCTACGAGCAGTACTTC.

This clonotype occurred many times. The V call is TRBV6-4, the J call TRBJ2-1; D is possibly TRBD2 (5 bases). Germline V gives CDR1 MRHNA, CDR2 SNTAGT. This CDR3 is 13 amino acids long. V dropped 2 bases and J dropped 10 bases, with 12 bases sitting between them. CDR3 sequence (DNA): TGTGCCAGCAGTGACGGGAGTCCTGGGGAGCAGTTCTTC. Its protein product is CASSDGSPGEQFF.

This clonotype has at least ten counts. The chain employs TRBV7-6 and TRBJ2-1; D is unclear. The length of the CDR3 is 13 residues. Germline loops: CDR1 SGHVS, CDR2 FNYEAQ. Trimming stripped 1 base from V and 5 bases from J, with 6 bases between. The CDR3 sequence is CASSLVGNNEQFF. The CDR3 DNA reads as TGTGCCAGCAGCTTAGTCGGTAACAATGAGCAGTTCTTC.

The chain carries TRBV4-1 and TRBJ1-2; 7 nucleotides line up with TRBD1. The CDR3 covers 17 residues. Germline CDR1 MGHRA, CDR2 YSYEKL. After removal of 0 bases from V and 1 base from J, the junction contained 8 bases not matched to a gene. This chain's CDR3 is CASSQDLPGQSNYGYTF. The CDR3 DNA sequence: TGCGCCAGCAGCCAAGATCTACCGGGACAGAGTAACTATGGCTACACCTTC.

This clonotype has a handful of counts. The V call is TRBV20-1, the J call TRBJ1-1, with unresolved D. Between the trimmed V and J ends, which lost 6 bases and 1 base, there was a span of 6 bases. The CDR3 extends over 11 amino acids. Germline CDR1 and CDR2: DFQATT and SNEGSKA (reference sequence). CDR3 in DNA: TGCAGTGCCCACCGGAACACTGAAGCTTTCTTT. This codes for CSAHRNTEAFF.

V is TRBV27 and J is TRBJ2-1; D perhaps matches TRBD1 (6 bases). V was trimmed by 6 bases and J by 0 bases, leaving 12 bases between them. Germline CDR1 is MNHEY and CDR2 is SMNVEV (reference sequence). This CDR3 is 15 amino acids long. The CDR3 sequence is CASSFTGNSYNEQFF. The CDR3 bases are TGTGCCAGCAGCTTTACAGGGAACTCCTACAATGAGCAGTTCTTC.

A few counts support this clonotype. The V and J genes are TRBV7-9 and TRBJ2-7; D possibly corresponds to TRBD2 (5 bases). CDR3 size: 14 residues. Trimming pared 5 bases from V and 7 bases from J, leaving 18 bases between. Per germline, CDR1 SEHNR and CDR2 FQNEAQ (reference sequence). The CDR3 region has the DNA TGTGCCAGCAGCCCGGGATCGGCTCTGTTAGAGCAGTACTTC. As protein: CASSPGSALLEQYF.

Comment on this clonotype: It may be a read error: a sequence one base away is much more abundant. The chain carries TRBV28 and TRBJ1-2; D is perhaps TRBD1 (5 bases). V lost 1 base and J lost 2, with 20 bases in between. This CDR3 is built from 18 residues. Germline V gene lookup returns CDR1 MDHEN and CDR2 SYDVKM. CDR3 in amino acids: CASSLLAGGGGSNYGYTF. CDR3 DNA sequence: TGTGCCAGCAGTTTATTAGCCGGGGGGGGAGGATCAAACTATGGCTACACCTTC.

This clonotype occurred a few times. The V gene is TRBV5-8, the J gene TRBJ2-2, with a possible D match to TRBD1 (5 bases). The CDR3 runs 16 residues. The V and J ends lost 0 bases and 2 bases respectively, with 11 bases between them. Per germline, CDR1 SGHTS and CDR2 YDEGEE. The CDR3 DNA follows: TGTGCCAGCAGCTTGGATTGGCAGGGCAACACCGGGGAGCTGTTTTTT. Encoded protein: CASSLDWQGNTGELFF.

Only a few counts were recorded for this clonotype. The J gene is TRBJ1-1, the V gene TRBV20-1; weak D call: TRBD1 (5 bases). CDR3 length: 15 residues. Germline values: CDR1 DFQATT, CDR2 SNEGSKA (reference sequence). V gave up 0 bases and J gave up 6 bases, with 17 bases separating them. The CDR3 DNA reads as TGCAGTGCTAGAGACATCTTCGGGACCGATGCTGAAGCTTTCTTT. Translation gives CSARDIFGTDAEAFF.

This clonotype was seen ten or more times. This rearrangement joins TRBV5-1 to TRBJ1-1; D is possibly TRBD1 (5 bases). CDR1 and CDR2 from the germline V gene are SGHRS and YFSETQ. V gave up 1 base and J gave up 4 bases, with 11 bases separating them. This CDR3 spans 14 amino acids. DNA of the CDR3: TGCGCCAGCAGCTTGTTTGGGGGGGGCACTGAAGCTTTCTTT. Encoded protein: CASSLFGGGTEAFF.

V is TRBV10-3 and J is TRBJ2-3, with 10 bases matching TRBD1. V gave up 6 bases and J gave up 1 base; unmatched junction bases: 1. CDR3 size: 14 residues. Germline CDR1 ENHRY, CDR2 SYGVKD. Written as DNA, the CDR3 is TGTGCCATCAGGGGGACAGGGGGCACAGATACGCAGTATTTT. The encoded protein is CAIRGTGGTDTQYF.

The rearrangement links TRBV5-1 to TRBJ2-7; 9 nucleotides line up with TRBD2. Germline-derived CDR1 and CDR2 are SGHRS and YFSETQ. The CDR3 has 14 residues. The ends lost 4 bases at V and 2 bases at J; junction bases unmatched: 4. The CDR3 DNA reads as TGCGCCAGCAGCATCGCGGGGGGGGCCTACGAGCAGTACTTC. This encodes CASSIAGGAYEQYF.

In this sample, this clonotype turned up a few times. The V call is TRBV7-8, the J call TRBJ2-2, with 7 bases that match TRBD1. Trimming took 1 base from V and 6 from J; bases not matched to a gene: 8. The germline gives CDR1 SGHVS, CDR2 FQNEAQ. There are 16 residues in the CDR3. The chain's CDR3 is CASSLVTGALPGELFF. The CDR3 DNA is TGTGCCAGCAGCTTAGTAACAGGGGCCCTACCCGGGGAGCTGTTTTTT.

Many counts were recorded for this clonotype. This rearrangement joins TRBV11-3 to TRBJ2-1, with 7 positions matching TRBD1. CDR1 SGHNT and CDR2 YENEEA come from the germline V gene. The junction had 6 bases not matched to a gene; V was cut back by 2 bases and J by 5 bases. This CDR3 comprises 15 residues. For the CDR3, the DNA is TGTGCCAGCAGCTTATTTACGGGACAGAACAATGAGCAGTTCTTC. This translates into CASSLFTGQNNEQFF.

The chain recombines TRBV4-1 with TRBJ2-7; no reliable D call. Germline CDR1 reads MGHRA; CDR2 reads YSYEKL. The CDR3 totals 14 residues. Trimming shortened V by 3 bases and J by 5 bases, and 14 bases separated the two germline ends. The CDR3 DNA sequence: TGCGCCAGCAGCCACACACCCTCTTCGGACGAGCAGTACTTC. Translating it yields CASSHTPSSDEQYF.